The 10 T cell receptor beta chains given below trace back to one sample, sequenced in a study of T cell repertoires in aging, cancer and after chemotherapy. TCR beta rearrangements were amplified from peripheral blood genomic DNA. Rearranged V-D-J TRB sequences were amplified with a mixed TRB-A/B primer pool. TCRdb called the multiplex PCR reads again in MiXCR, with one record for every CDR3 protein. The data show 900 to 950 distinct CDR3 sequences, with about 30% seen just once and around 15% held by the top ten. Sequenced input: blood. The source of these receptors is a human donor with a solid tumor.

CDR3 residues: CASTILPTGRHEQYF. As DNA, the CDR3 is TGTGCCAGCACCATCCTACCGACAGGGCGGCACGAGCAGTACTTC. The chain couples TRBV7-2 to TRBJ2-7; 7 bases agree with TRBD1. Per germline, CDR1 SGHTA and CDR2 FQGNSA. There are 15 residues in the CDR3. Trimming at V came to 7 bases and at J to 5 bases, leaving 14 bases not matched to a gene. Together with reference TRBV7-2 and TRBJ2-7, the CDR3 gives the full variable domain: GAGVSQSPSNKVTEKGKDVELRCDPISGHTALYWYRQSLGQGLEFLIYFQGNSAPDKSGLPSDRFSAERTGGSVSTLTIQRTQQEDSAVYLCASTILPTGRHEQYFGPGTRLTVT.

With respect to this clonotype: This sequence may be a read error, since a much larger clone differs from it by one base. This sequence joins TRBV12-3 or TRBV12-4 and TRBJ2-3, with 7 positions matching TRBD1. This CDR3 is built from 17 residues. The CDR3 here is CASSLSGTVLSTETQYF. As DNA, the CDR3 is TGTGCCAGCAGTTTATCCGGGACAGTCCTTAGCACAGAAACGCAGTATTTT.

This clonotype is deemed large. The CDR3 DNA reads TGCAGCGTCTCCCGACAGGGGGCAGGGGAAAAACTGTTTTTT. This gives the protein CSVSRQGAGEKLFF. This rearrangement joins TRBV29-1 to TRBJ1-4; 10 bases agree with TRBD1. Trimming at V came to 6 bases and at J to 8 bases, leaving 9 bases not matched to a gene. In germline, CDR1 is SQVTM, CDR2 ANQGSEA. The CDR3 runs 14 residues.

In DNA form, the CDR3 reads TGCGCCAGCAGCCCTCGTGAACTGGGGGCGGGACCCTTAATACCTATTAATGGCTACACCTTC. It codes for CASSPRELGAGPLIPINGYTF. The V gene is TRBV5-1, the J gene TRBJ1-2; a possible D gene is TRBD1 (6 bases). The germline V gene encodes CDR1 SGHRS and CDR2 YFSETQ. Trimming removed 4 bases at V and 6 bases at J, with 37 bases between. The CDR3 loop spans 21 amino acids.

Sample share makes this clonotype medium-sized. J is TRBJ2-3 and V is TRBV18; 7 bases agree with TRBD2. CDR3 length: 15 residues. CDR1 KGHSH and CDR2 LQKENI come from the germline V gene. J lost 3 bases, V lost 1 base, and 4 bases had no gene match. In DNA form, the CDR3 reads TGTGCCAGCTCACCACAACTAGCGATGACAGATACGCAGTATTTT. Protein product: CASSPQLAMTDTQYF.

The chain employs TRBV5-6 and TRBJ1-6, with D possibly TRBD1 on 5 matching bases. The CDR3 loop spans 17 amino acids. From germline, CDR1 is SGHDT and CDR2 YYEEEE. V dropped 1 base and J dropped 0 bases, with 11 bases sitting between them. The CDR3 coding sequence is TGTGCCAGCAGCTTGAGACAGATCAGCTCCTATAATTCACCCCTCCACTTT. It yields the protein CASSLRQISSYNSPLHF.

V is TRBV20-1 and J is TRBJ1-4, with unresolved D. V lost 1 base, J lost 7 bases, and 13 bases lay in between. CDR1 and CDR2 from the germline V gene are DFQATT and SNEGSKA (reference sequence). CDR3 size: 14 residues. This CDR3 is CSARGQIKGEKLFF. The CDR3 DNA sequence: TGCAGTGCTAGAGGACAAATAAAAGGTGAAAAACTGTTTTTT.

By frequency in the sample, this clonotype is large (0.1 to 1%). V and J are TRBV5-4 and TRBJ2-5; TRBD2 matches 8 bases. The CDR3 is made up of 15 amino acids. V gave up 3 bases and J gave up 5 bases; unmatched junction bases: 9. CDR1 and CDR2 (germline): SGHNT, YYREEE (reference sequence). Here the CDR3 reads CASSWENSGVETQYF. The DNA for the CDR3 is TGTGCCAGCAGCTGGGAGAATAGCGGGGTGGAGACCCAGTACTTC.

This clonotype was observed a handful of times. The chain combines TRBV7-2 with TRBJ2-2, with D perhaps given as TRBD1 or TRBD2 (5 bases each). V lost 4 bases and J 7 bases, leaving 10 bases between the germline ends. The CDR3 consists of 13 residues. CDR1 and CDR2 from the germline V gene are SGHTA and FQGNSA. For the CDR3, the DNA is TGTGCCAGCAGCTCCCTGGGGGACGGGGAGCTGTTTTTT. It yields the protein CASSSLGDGELFF. The variable domain in full, with the rest retrieved from reference TRBV7-2 and TRBJ2-2, is GAGVSQSPSNKVTEKGKDVELRCDPISGHTALYWYRQSLGQGLEFLIYFQGNSAPDKSGLPSDRFSAERTGGSVSTLTIQRTQQEDSAVYLCASSSLGDGELFFGEGSRLTVL.

This clonotype appeared a few times. This may be a read error: a much more frequent sequence differs by one nucleotide. The rearrangement joins TRBV6-2 or TRBV6-3 to TRBJ1-2; 7 nucleotides agree with TRBD1. The CDR3 totals 12 residues. In germline, CDR1 is MNHEY, CDR2 SVGEGT. CDR3 sequence (DNA): TGTGTCAGCGGGCAGGGGGACTATGGCTACACCTTC. Amino acids: CVSGQGDYGYTF.